This TCR beta chain originates from a study of blood T cell repertoires in COVID-19. Study background: Specimens from acute and convalescent COVID-19 originated in the United States, Italy and Spain.

Sequenced by immunoSEQ multiplex PCR; TCRdb stores in-frame clones only, minus some. The data contain 240,000 or so clones, about 86% of them singletons. CDR3 length: 16 residues. Germline values: CDR1 SGHRS, CDR2 YFSETQ. Unmatched junction bases numbered 10, after V lost 4 bases and J lost 1 base. The sequence was obtained from a woman aged 25 to 39 who had recovered from COVID-19. The rearrangement joins TRBV5-1 to TRBJ1-1, with 7 bases matching TRBD1. The specimen sequenced was peripheral blood. The CDR3: CASSETGDLTNTEAFF. CDR3 bases: TGCGCCAGCAGCGAAACAGGGGACCTGACGAACACTGAAGCTTTCTTT. Full variable domain (outside the CDR3, taken from reference TRBV5-1 and TRBJ1-1): KAGVTQTPRYLIKTRGQQVTLSCSPISGHRSVSWYQQTPGQGLQFLFEYFSETQRNKGNFPGRFSGRQFSNSRSEMNVSTLELGDSALYLCASSETGDLTNTEAFFGQGTRLTVV.